These 14 T cell receptor beta chains came from one sample sequenced in a study of T-cell memory formation after mild COVID-19. Each CDR3 protein is one row after TCRdb ran MiXCR on the 5' RACE reads. The sample lists nearly 110,000 distinct CDR3 sequences, around 11% occurring once. The sample was PBMCs or a T cell subset sorted from them (not recorded which). The receptors derive from an adult woman who had mild COVID-19 (a few samples of this study predate the infection). Cell type and time point are not known.

The V gene is TRBV6-6, the J gene TRBJ2-5; 8 positions agree with TRBD1. This CDR3 region has 18 residues. Trimming took 0 bases from V and 0 from J; bases not matched to a gene: 9. Germline V CDR1 and CDR2: MNHNY, SVGAGI (reference sequence). In nucleotides, the CDR3 is TGTGCCAGCAGTTACTCGAAGGCAGGGGGCCCGTACCAAGAGACCCAGTACTTC. Translated, it gives CASSYSKAGGPYQETQYF.

In this sample, this clonotype turned up many times. The chain carries TRBV12-3 or TRBV12-4 and TRBJ2-1; D may be TRBD1 (6 bases). V gave up 3 bases and J gave up 7 bases, with 7 bases separating them. This CDR3 has 12 residues. DNA for the CDR3: TGTGCCAGCAGTTTTACAGGGAATGAGCAGTTCTTC. It is translated as CASSFTGNEQFF.

V gene TRBV30 combines with J gene TRBJ1-5; D unclear. Looked up from germline, CDR1 is GTSNPN and CDR2 is SVGIG (reference sequence). Trimming left V 1 base short and J 5 bases short, with 9 bases between. There are 13 residues in the CDR3. CDR3 amino acids: CAWSEGGDQPQHF. The DNA for the CDR3 is TGTGCCTGGAGTGAGGGTGGCGATCAGCCCCAGCATTTT.

This clonotype was observed a few times. The chain combines TRBV6-5 with TRBJ2-5; 15 positions agree with TRBD2. CDR3 length: 18 amino acids. Germline V gives CDR1 MNHEY, CDR2 SVGAGI. V lost 5 bases to trimming and J lost 0 bases; unmatched junction nucleotides: 7. CDR3 region: CASSQGLAGGMYQETQYF. The CDR3 coding sequence is TGTGCCAGCAGTCAAGGACTAGCGGGGGGGATGTACCAAGAGACCCAGTACTTC.

In its sample, this clonotype was seen a few times. The chain employs TRBV20-1 and TRBJ1-1; D remains unclear. Germline-derived CDR1 and CDR2 are DFQATT and SNEGSKA (reference sequence). The CDR3 has 16 amino acids. V was pared by 0 bases and J by 1 base, with 15 bases between. The CDR3 region has the DNA TGCAGTGCTAGAGATGGGAGGGTGGGTACGAACACTGAAGCTTTCTTT. Translated: CSARDGRVGTNTEAFF.

Here the CDR3 reads CASSLVGDFNEQFF. CDR3 coding DNA: TGTGCCAGCAGCCTGGTAGGGGATTTTAATGAGCAGTTCTTC. V and J are TRBV5-6 and TRBJ2-1; maybe TRBD1 (5 bases). Per the germline V gene, CDR1 is SGHDT and CDR2 is YYEEEE. V lost 4 bases and J lost 7, with 15 bases in between. The CDR3 has 14 amino acids.

In this sample, this clonotype turned up a few times. The V gene is TRBV20-1, the J gene TRBJ2-1; TRBD2 aligns across 7 bases. The CDR3 is made up of 17 amino acids. The ends lost 0 bases at V and 4 bases at J; junction bases unmatched: 12. Germline CDR1 reads DFQATT; CDR2 reads SNEGSKA (reference sequence). DNA for the CDR3: TGCAGTGCTAGAGATTATCTTACGGGGGGAAATTACAATGAGCAGTTCTTC. Protein product: CSARDYLTGGNYNEQFF.

Only a few counts were recorded for this clonotype. The chain combines TRBV7-9 with TRBJ2-1; TRBD1 aligns across 8 bases. The V and J ends lost 3 bases and 9 bases, in that order; junction bases with no gene match: 16. Germline assignment: CDR1 SEHNR and CDR2 FQNEAQ (reference sequence). This CDR3 region has 17 residues. CDR3 nucleotides: TGTGCCAGCAGCTTGATGGTCCCCGGGACAGGATACGGTGAGCAGTTCTTC. The encoded protein is CASSLMVPGTGYGEQFF.

This clonotype has just a few counts. The rearrangement uses TRBV11-1 and TRBJ2-2; D uncertain. The CDR3 runs to 14 residues. Germline V gene lookup returns CDR1 SGHAT and CDR2 FQDESV (reference sequence). Trimming removed 11 bases from V and 1 base from J, with 14 bases in between. In DNA form, the CDR3 reads TGTGCCGTTGGTTCTACCCTGAACACCGGGGAGCTGTTTTTT. Encoded protein: CAVGSTLNTGELFF.

The sample holds a few counts of this clonotype. The chain has TRBV3-1 and TRBJ2-7, with D possibly TRBD1 on 5 matching bases. Germline V CDR1 and CDR2: LGHDT, YNNKEL (reference sequence). Trimming took off 4 bases at V and 1 base at J, with 11 bases between the two ends. This CDR3 spans 14 amino acids. The CDR3: CASSPETASYEQYF. CDR3 nucleotide sequence: TGTGCCAGCAGCCCGGAGACAGCATCCTACGAGCAGTACTTC.

The sample holds a few counts of this clonotype. The chain recombines TRBV7-9 with TRBJ2-7, with 9 nucleotides matching TRBD1. V trimming: 5 bases; J trimming: 5 bases; junction bases outside the gene matches: 7. The length of the CDR3 is 14 residues. Germline CDR1 reads SEHNR; CDR2 reads FQNEAQ (reference sequence). CDR3 in DNA: TGTGCCAGCAGCGCTACCGGGACAGGGAACGAGCAGTACTTC. Amino acid sequence: CASSATGTGNEQYF.

The rearrangement joins TRBV4-2 to TRBJ2-7; no definite D call. Germline assignment: CDR1 LGHNA and CDR2 YNFKEQ. This CDR3 contains 13 residues. Trimming left V 2 bases short and J 0 bases short, with 5 bases between. The CDR3: CASSQTDSYEQYF. The CDR3 DNA reads as TGTGCCAGCAGCCAAACCGACTCCTACGAGCAGTACTTC.

This clonotype was seen a few times. The chain uses TRBV4-1 and TRBJ1-2; the D is unclear. Trimming removed 0 bases at V and 1 base at J, with 9 bases between. The CDR3 is 15 residues long. Germline V CDR1 and CDR2: MGHRA, YSYEKL. Here the CDR3 DNA reads TGCGCCAGCAGCCAAGATTGGACGGTTAACTATGGCTACACCTTC. It encodes CASSQDWTVNYGYTF.

A few counts support this clonotype. The genes are TRBV5-6 and TRBJ2-5, with 8 positions matching TRBD1. J was trimmed by 2 bases and V by 4 bases; bases with no gene match: 13. CDR1 and CDR2 from the germline V gene are SGHDT and YYEEEE. The CDR3 has 17 amino acids. CDR3 nucleotide sequence: TGTGCCAGCAGCCCGGCCGGGCTATGGACAGGGCAAGAGACCCAGTACTTC. Amino acid sequence: CASSPAGLWTGQETQYF.